This entry concerns a single T cell receptor beta chain. What it binds is unknown. This record belongs to a study of cytomegalovirus exposure and HLA in healthy donors. PCR amplification relied on 60 Vbeta primers (plus 13 Jbeta primers). The assay was immunoSEQ multiplex PCR, and TCRdb's table has in-frame clones only and misses some. This sample carries 150,000 to 200,000 clones, roughly 80% of them seen once, and the ten largest clones take roughly 1%. The CDR3 has 14 amino acids. Trimming cost V 3 bases and J 5 bases, with 13 bases left between them. Germline V lookup: CDR1 SGHTS, CDR2 YDEGEE. Points from the study as a whole: The authors excluded some V segments, including TRBV6-2 and TRBV6-3, as indistinguishable. Apart from CMV serostatus, no immune exposure information was available.

The chain recombines TRBV5-8 with TRBJ2-3, with D possibly TRBD1 on 6 matching bases. The source is a man aged 30 to 45 in good health and CMV-seronegative. Sequenced: PBMCs. The CDR3 nucleotides read TGTGCCAGCAGCTACTGGACAGAGGGAGATACGCAGTATTTT. This encodes CASSYWTEGDTQYF.